The entry that follows covers one T cell receptor beta chain sequence. This may be a read error: a much more frequent sequence differs by one nucleotide. This entry comes from a study of blood T cells in healthy people across ages. Looking at the study overall: Per every two T cells, about one barcoded beta molecule was captured by template switching.

Per sample, extraction of total RNA gave at least 5.5 micrograms in every case. This CDR3 has 15 amino acids. PCR was performed a second time for about 7 to 12 cycles using a sample-barcoded 5' primer and a J-beta primer mix. Every cDNA was tagged by a template-switch adaptor with 12 random nucleotides. From each sample, at least 2.5 million paired-end reads containing CDR3 were obtained. Via MiXCR, TCRdb re-called the 5' RACE reads, giving one row per CDR3 protein. The sample yields approximately 730,000 distinct CDR3 sequences, more than 40% seen once. J is TRBJ2-4 and V is TRBV12-3 or TRBV12-4; 9 bases agree with TRBD2. The J call is in doubt because the DNA end fits TRBJ2-7 better. The TCR originated in a woman aged 55-69 years in good health. The sample taken for sequencing was blood. CDR3 region: CASSFGGLAGDEQYF. CDR3 DNA sequence: TGTGCCAGCAGTTTCGGGGGACTAGCTGGGGACGAGCAGTACTTC.